This is a list of T cell receptor beta chains from one sample in a study of blood T cell repertoires in COVID-19. Some clones are missing from TCRdb's copy, which holds only in-frame ones; the method was immunoSEQ multiplex PCR. The table shows around 280,000 clones, with nearly 90% occurring only once. Material for sequencing was peripheral blood. The receptors were sampled from a woman under 40 with COVID-19, enrolled during active disease. CDR3s include the opening cysteine and the closing phenylalanine or tryptophan. Fields, in order: J gene, clone size, D gene, V gene, CDR3 protein, CDR3 DNA. The D gene is left open where the match is weak. Not every row has a clone size; where given, it reads once, few, many or a size class.

TRBJ1-4 . . TRBV6-6 CASRGSAGVAEKLFF TGTGCCAGCAGGGGTTCGGCAGGGGTTGCTGAAAAACTGTTTTTT
TRBJ2-7 few TRBD1 TRBV7-9 CASSPHPITGGKGYEQYF TGTGCCAGCAGCCCCCACCCCATAACAGGGGGTAAGGGATACGAGCAGTACTTC
TRBJ2-1 . TRBD2 TRBV10-3 CAINTPGLAATMSSYNEQFF TGTGCCATCAATACTCCGGGACTAGCGGCCACCATGAGCTCCTACAATGAGCAGTTCTTC
TRBJ1-1 . . TRBV27 CASSLGRGGGFTEAFF TGTGCCAGCAGTTTAGGCCGAGGGGGGGGATTCACTGAAGCTTTCTTT
TRBJ2-7 . . TRBV21-1 CASKETGGPAEQYF TGTGCCAGCAAAGAAACGGGGGGGCCGGCCGAGCAGTACTTC
TRBJ2-2 . TRBD1 TRBV11-2 CASSLDRQGAKLFF TGTGCCAGCAGCTTAGATCGGCAGGGGGCGAAGCTGTTTTTT
TRBJ1-2 . TRBD1 TRBV27 CASSRGTGLNYGYTF TGTGCCAGCAGTCGAGGGACAGGTCTGAACTATGGCTACACCTTC
TRBJ1-2 . . TRBV16 CASSQSGRGGYTF TGTGCCAGCAGCCAATCGGGGAGAGGCGGCTACACCTTC
TRBJ1-4 . . TRBV7-8 CASSLGAGDNEKLFF TGTGCCAGCAGCTTAGGGGCAGGTGATAATGAAAAACTGTTTTTT
TRBJ1-2 . . TRBV27 CASQSGLNYGYTF TGTGCCTCCCAGTCAGGGCTTAACTATGGCTACACCTTC
TRBJ2-5 . . TRBV24-1 CATQGGETQYF TGTGCCACCCAGGGGGGTGAGACCCAGTACTTC
TRBJ2-5 . . TRBV2 CASSGPLEETQYF TGTGCCAGCAGTGGCCCGCTAGAAGAGACCCAGTACTTC
TRBJ1-2 few . TRBV7-8 CASSRDRSYGYTF TGTGCCAGCAGCCGAGACAGGAGTTATGGCTACACCTTC
TRBJ2-1 few TRBD2 TRBV10-2 CASIPSGGDEQFF TGCGCCAGCATTCCTAGCGGGGGGGATGAGCAGTTCTTC
TRBJ1-2 . TRBD1 TRBV7-8 CASSLWTGDGYTF TGTGCCAGCAGCTTATGGACAGGGGATGGCTACACCTTC
TRBJ2-1 few TRBD2 TRBV12-3/TRBV12-4 CASRNRLAGEQFF TGTGCCAGCAGGAATAGACTAGCGGGGGAGCAGTTCTTC
TRBJ1-2 . . TRBV5-1 CASSLGRPPSGYTF TGCGCCAGCAGCTTGGGCAGGCCCCCGTCTGGCTACACCTTC
TRBJ1-5 few . TRBV28 CASSLATGRVQPQHF TGTGCCAGCAGTTTAGCGACAGGTCGGGTTCAGCCCCAGCATTTT
TRBJ2-1 . TRBD1 TRBV7-9 CASSLVGTGEDNEQFF TGTGCCAGCAGCTTAGTTGGGACAGGGGAAGACAATGAGCAGTTCTTC
TRBJ2-5 . . TRBV20-1 CSASYSRETQYF TGCAGTGCTAGTTACAGTCGAGAGACCCAGTACTTC
TRBJ1-1 . TRBD1 TRBV30 CAGDRGTEAFF TGTGCCGGGGACAGGGGTACTGAAGCTTTCTTT
TRBJ2-1 . . TRBV28 CASSFPYILSYNEQFF TGTGCCAGCAGTTTTCCCTATATTCTCTCCTACAATGAGCAGTTCTTC
TRBJ1-1 . TRBD1 TRBV5-1 CASSVIQGDTEAFF TGCGCCAGCAGCGTAATACAGGGGGACACTGAAGCTTTCTTT
TRBJ1-2 . . TRBV10-3 CAISSDSRGNYGYTF TGTGCCATCAGTTCTGACAGTCGAGGTAACTATGGCTACACCTTC
TRBJ2-7 . . TRBV19 CASSVFWGGYYEQYF TGTGCCAGTAGTGTCTTCTGGGGCGGCTACTACGAGCAGTACTTC
TRBJ1-6 . . TRBV5-1 CASSPSGSYNSPLHF TGCGCCAGCAGCCCCTCCGGCTCCTATAATTCACCCCTCCACTTT
TRBJ2-7 . . TRBV10-1 CASSAGYEQYF TGCGCCAGCAGTGCCGGCTACGAGCAGTACTTC
TRBJ1-6 . . TRBV4-1 CASSQDQIATGYNSPLHF TGCGCCAGCAGCCAAGACCAGATCGCAACAGGTTATAATTCACCCCTCCACTTT
TRBJ2-6 . . TRBV3-1/TRBV3-2 CASSFNTGANVLTF TGTGCCAGCAGCTTTAATACTGGGGCCAACGTCCTGACTTTC
TRBJ2-7 . . TRBV11-2 CASSLDPLRDYEQYF TGTGCCAGCAGCTTAGACCCACTCCGTGACTACGAGCAGTACTTC
TRBJ1-1 . . TRBV19 CASSIGVTEAFF TGTGCCAGTAGTATAGGAGTCACTGAAGCTTTCTTT
TRBJ1-3 . . TRBV10-2 CARPTQGNTIYF TGCGCCAGACCGACCCAGGGGAACACCATATATTTT
TRBJ1-5 . TRBD1 TRBV12-5 CASGLGLKTGGNQPQHF TGTGCTAGTGGTTTGGGCCTTAAGACAGGGGGGAATCAGCCCCAGCATTTT
TRBJ2-3 . TRBD1 TRBV5-1 CASSLPDRASQDTQYF TGCGCCAGCAGCCTCCCGGACAGGGCATCCCAAGATACGCAGTATTTT
TRBJ1-1 . TRBD1 TRBV29-1 CSVGRTGFGNTEAFF TGCAGCGTAGGAAGGACAGGGTTCGGGAACACTGAAGCTTTCTTT
TRBJ2-1 once TRBD2 TRBV27 CASRGGYNEQFF TGTGCCAGCAGGGGGGGGTACAATGAGCAGTTCTTC
TRBJ1-2 . . TRBV19 CATAPFAGYGYTF TGTGCCACCGCCCCTTTTGCCGGCTATGGCTACACCTTC
TRBJ2-1 . . TRBV7-9 CASSNLIAIPIYNEQFF TGTGCCAGCAGCAACCTAATTGCGATCCCTATTTACAATGAGCAGTTCTTC
TRBJ2-5 . . TRBV7-6 CASSSLRTITGQETQYF TGTGCCAGCAGCTCACTTCGGACTATCACGGGCCAAGAGACCCAGTACTTC